The 25 T cell receptor beta chains given below trace back to one sample, sequenced in a study of T cells in localized non-small cell lung cancer. Sequencing used immunoSEQ multiplex PCR; TCRdb keeps in-frame clones, though not all of them. The sample records about 2,300 clones, 26% being singletons. Material: lung tumor tissue, obtained before any cancer treatment. Receptor source: a male donor older than 55 with stage II squamous cell lung carcinoma.

This clone was observed a handful of times. V is TRBV7-5 and J is TRBJ2-7; the D call of TRBD2 is as the table states it, not checked on the DNA. TRBV7-5 is described as a pseudogene. The CDR3 length is 14 residues. CDR3 DNA sequence: TGTGCCAGCAGCCTACTAGCGGGAGATGACGAGCAGTACTTC. Encoded protein: CASSLLAGDDEQYF.

This clone occurred a few times. This chain joins TRBV11-3 and TRBJ2-6; 7 bases agree with TRBD2. The germline V gene has CDR1 SGHNT and CDR2 YENEEA. The CDR3 loop spans 20 amino acids. With V trimmed by 2 bases and J by 0 bases, 13 bases remained unmatched. CDR3 protein: CASSLSPPGAGFSGANVLTF. The CDR3 coding sequence is TGTGCCAGCAGCTTAAGCCCGCCGGGAGCGGGGTTCTCTGGGGCCAACGTCCTGACTTTC.

This clone has more than one count but fewer than ten. This chain joins TRBV5-1 and TRBJ2-5; D not resolved. This CDR3 region has 16 residues. V was clipped by 0 bases and J by 0 bases, with 12 bases between them. Looked up from germline, CDR1 is SGHRS and CDR2 is YFSETQ. Here the CDR3 DNA reads TGCGCCAGCAGCTTGGGTCTTCAGACGTACCAAGAGACCCAGTACTTC. Translated: CASSLGLQTYQETQYF.

This clone was seen a handful of times. The chain has TRBV11-3 and TRBJ1-1, with 7 bases that match TRBD1. CDR1 is SGHNT, CDR2 YENEEA, per germline. With V trimmed by 6 bases and J by 0 bases, 4 bases remained unmatched. This CDR3 comprises 14 residues. CDR3 DNA sequence: TGTGCCAGCAGGGGACAGCCGATGAACACTGAAGCTTTCTTT. Translating gives CASRGQPMNTEAFF.

This clone was seen more than once but under ten times. One end of the junction varies from germline; a read error may be responsible. The rearrangement links TRBV29-1 to TRBJ1-2; possibly TRBD1 for D (6 bases). Germline V CDR1 and CDR2: SQVTM, ANQGSEA. The CDR3 has 14 residues. The CDR3 spells CSVEEVTGSYCYTF. The CDR3 DNA reads as TGCAGCGTTGAAGAAGTGACAGGAAGCTATTGCTACACCTTC. The whole variable domain, remainder taken from reference TRBV29-1 and TRBJ1-2, is SAVISQKPSRDICQRGTSLTIQCQVDSQVTMMFWYRQQPGQSLTLIATANQGSEATYESGFVIDKFPISRPNLTFSTLTVSNMSPEDSSIYLCSVEEVTGSYCYTFGSGTRLTVV.

This chain uses TRBV6-8 with TRBJ2-3, with TRBD2 matching over 11 bases. V lost 6 bases to trimming and J lost 3 bases; unmatched junction nucleotides: 2. The V gene's germline CDR1 is MNHGY and CDR2 SAAAGT. This CDR3 contains 14 residues. The CDR3 DNA is TGTGCCAGCAGCCTAGCGGGGGGAACAGATACGCAGTATTTT. Residues: CASSLAGGTDTQYF.

There are a few counts of this clone. The J gene is TRBJ2-3, the V gene TRBV11-1; TRBD1 matches 8 bases. CDR1 and CDR2 from the germline V gene are SGHAT and FQDESV (reference sequence). The CDR3 sequence is 16 residues long. Unmatched junction bases numbered 9, after V lost 3 bases and J lost 4 bases. The CDR3 nucleotides read TGTGCCAGCAGCTTCCGGACAGGGAAGCGTGCAGATACGCAGTATTTT. It encodes CASSFRTGKRADTQYF. Combining the CDR3 with reference TRBV11-1 and TRBJ2-3 gives the whole variable domain EAEVAQSPRYKITEKSQAVAFWCDPISGHATLYWYRQILGQGPELLVQFQDESVVDDSQLPKDRFSAERLKGVDSTLKIQPAELGDSAMYLCASSFRTGKRADTQYFGPGTRLTVL.

In its sample, this clone was seen a few times. The chain links TRBV7-5 to TRBJ1-5; the table gives TRBD1 as D, unverified against the DNA. TRBV7-5 is designated a pseudogene. The CDR3 sequence is 17 residues long. CDR3 in DNA: TGTGCCAGCAGCTTCTGGCAGGGGGCAGATAGCAATCAGCCCCAGCATTTT. Translation: CASSFWQGADSNQPQHF.

The CDR3 loop reads CASSPGTGPNEKLFF. The DNA for the CDR3 is TGTGCCAGCAGTCCGGGGACAGGGCCTAATGAAAAACTGTTTTTT. The J gene is TRBJ1-4, the V gene TRBV28, with 9 bases matching TRBD1. Germline CDR1 reads MDHEN; CDR2 reads SYDVKM. The CDR3 sequence is 15 residues long. Trimming removed 5 bases from V and 3 bases from J; junction bases left unmatched: 4.

This clone was counted between two and nine times. The chain couples TRBV30 to TRBJ1-1; D is ambiguous. The germline V and J ends were trimmed by 4 bases and 0 bases, with 9 bases remaining between them. The CDR3 extends over 13 amino acids. The germline V gene has CDR1 GTSNPN and CDR2 SVGIG (reference sequence). CDR3 amino acids: CAWTQQLNTEAFF. In nucleotides, the CDR3 is TGTGCCTGGACTCAGCAGCTGAACACTGAAGCTTTCTTT. Based on the CDR3 plus reference TRBV30 and TRBJ1-1, the full variable domain is SQTIHQWPATLVQPVGSPLSLECTVEGTSNPNLYWYRQAAGRGLQLLFYSVGIGQISSEVPQNLSASRPQDRQFILSSKKLLLSDSGFYLCAWTQQLNTEAFFGQGTRLTVV.

V usage is TRBV19 and J usage is TRBJ2-7; D remains unclear. V was shortened by 1 base and J by 3 bases, with 4 bases between the two germline ends. The CDR3 consists of 12 residues. The V gene's germline CDR1 is LNHDA and CDR2 SQIVND (reference sequence). DNA for the CDR3: TGTGCCAGTAGTATAGGCAGCTACGAGCAGTACTTC. Translating gives CASSIGSYEQYF.

This clone was counted only a few times. The rearrangement uses TRBV29-1 and TRBJ1-1; D gene ambiguous. Germline V gives CDR1 SQVTM, CDR2 ANQGSEA. This CDR3 comprises 12 residues. With 7 bases removed from V and 1 base from J, the gap between germline ends came to 10 bases. For the CDR3, the DNA is TGCAGCGGAGGAACAGCGAACACTGAAGCTTTCTTT. Amino acids: CSGGTANTEAFF.

This clone has a handful of counts. This sequence joins TRBV27 and TRBJ2-3; the D gene is possibly TRBD1 (6 bases). CDR1 and CDR2 (germline): MNHEY, SMNVEV (reference sequence). The CDR3 sequence is 16 residues long. V lost 5 bases and J lost 5, with 20 bases in between. The CDR3 protein is CASSIRGHLGGDTQYF. The CDR3 DNA follows: TGTGCCAGCAGTATACGAGGACACTTAGGGGGAGATACGCAGTATTTT.

This clone came up a few times. This chain connects TRBV11-3 to TRBJ1-1; TRBD1 aligns across 8 bases. The CDR3 covers 14 residues. V trimming: 5 bases; J trimming: 3 bases; junction bases outside the gene matches: 5. From germline, CDR1 is SGHNT and CDR2 YENEEA. The CDR3 sequence: CASSHQGADTEAFF. DNA for the CDR3: TGTGCCAGCAGCCATCAGGGGGCGGACACTGAAGCTTTCTTT.

The rearrangement links TRBV18 to TRBJ2-7; 11 bases fit TRBD2. CDR3 length equals 15 residues. CDR1 is KGHSH, CDR2 LQKENI, per germline. Trimming took 3 bases from V and 5 from J; bases not matched to a gene: 6. The CDR3 here is CASSPTSGSKNEQYF. The CDR3 DNA reads TGTGCCAGCTCACCCACTAGCGGGAGCAAGAACGAGCAGTACTTC.

This clone turned up a few times. The rearrangement joins TRBV11-3 to TRBJ1-2; tentatively, D is TRBD1 (6 bases). The ends were cut back, 5 bases at V and 2 bases at J, with 15 bases in the middle. Germline CDR1 SGHNT, CDR2 YENEEA. The CDR3 has 15 amino acids. CDR3 amino acids: CASSPPGGPNYGYTF. CDR3 bases: TGTGCCAGCAGCCCCCCTGGGGGGCCGAACTATGGCTACACCTTC.

The rearrangement joins TRBV18 to TRBJ2-2, with 8 bases lining up with TRBD1. V lost 1 base, J lost 3 bases, and 1 base stayed unmatched. The CDR3 is 15 amino acids. Germline values: CDR1 KGHSH, CDR2 LQKENI. DNA for the CDR3: TGTGCCAGCTCACCACGACAGGGGCACACCGGGGAGCTGTTTTTT. The encoded protein is CASSPRQGHTGELFF.

CDR3 in amino acids: CSVAQGTTNEKLFF. As DNA, the CDR3 is TGCAGCGTTGCACAGGGGACAACTAATGAAAAACTGTTTTTT. The chain couples TRBV29-1 to TRBJ1-4; 7 bases are shared with TRBD1. The junction had 2 bases not matched to a gene; V was cut back by 4 bases and J by 0 bases. The CDR3 totals 14 residues. Germline V CDR1 and CDR2: SQVTM, ANQGSEA.

The chain uses TRBV15 and TRBJ2-7; 9 positions match TRBD1. The J segment lost 6 bases and the V segment lost 1 base, leaving 4 bases of the junction unmatched. The V gene's germline CDR1 is LNHNV and CDR2 YYDKDF (reference sequence). CDR3 length: 14 amino acids. The CDR3 region has the DNA TGTGCCACCAGCAGAGGGGACAGGGAACTCGAGCAGTACTTC. As protein: CATSRGDRELEQYF.

This clone is classed as medium-sized. This chain uses TRBV6-8 with TRBJ1-3, with D unclear. Trimming removed 5 bases from V and 2 bases from J, with 10 bases in between. Germline assignment: CDR1 MNHGY and CDR2 SAAAGT. The CDR3 is 14 amino acids. The CDR3 loop is CASSLAGTGNTIYF. The CDR3 DNA reads as TGTGCCAGCAGTCTAGCCGGGACTGGAAACACCATATATTTT.

This chain connects TRBV6-8 to TRBJ2-3, with TRBD2 matching over 14 bases. Germline CDR1 reads MNHGY; CDR2 reads SAAAGT. CDR3 length: 15 residues. Trimming removed 6 bases from V and 7 bases from J; junction bases left unmatched: 6. The CDR3 protein is CASRAGLAGVNTQYF. In DNA form, the CDR3 reads TGTGCCAGCAGAGCGGGACTAGCGGGAGTGAATACGCAGTATTTT.

The rearrangement uses TRBV19 and TRBJ1-2; TRBD1 matches 8 bases. The CDR3 spans 15 residues. V shed 6 bases and J 5 bases; nucleotides not matched to a gene: 11. Germline-derived CDR1 and CDR2 are LNHDA and SQIVND (reference sequence). The CDR3 sequence is CASRPLDRERYGYTF. CDR3 nucleotides: TGTGCCAGTAGACCCTTGGACAGGGAGAGGTATGGCTACACCTTC. The variable domain in full, completed from reference TRBV19 and TRBJ1-2, reads DGGITQSPKYLFRKEGQNVTLSCEQNLNHDAMYWYRQDPGQGLRLIYYSQIVNDFQKGDIAEGYSVSREKKESFPLTVTSAQKNPTAFYLCASRPLDRERYGYTFGSGTRLTVV.

This clone is deemed medium-sized. The genes are TRBV12-5 and TRBJ1-4; TRBD1 agrees at 7 bases. The CDR3 is 14 residues long. Germline V gives CDR1 LGHNT, CDR2 FRNRAP. The CDR3: CASMETGEYEKLFF. As DNA, the CDR3 is TGTGCCAGCATGGAAACAGGGGAGTATGAAAAACTGTTTTTT.

The chain has TRBV6-8 and TRBJ2-1; 7 bases are shared with TRBD2. This CDR3 spans 15 amino acids. The germline V gene encodes CDR1 MNHGY and CDR2 SAAAGT. V lost 0 bases, J lost 7 bases, and 6 bases stayed unmatched. The CDR3 here is CASSYSMDGGNEQFF. Written as DNA, the CDR3 is TGTGCCAGCAGTTACTCGATGGACGGGGGGAATGAGCAGTTCTTC.

The rearrangement links TRBV19 to TRBJ1-1; 7 nucleotides line up with TRBD1. The CDR3 has 15 residues. J gave up 2 bases and V 2 bases, and 5 bases lay outside the gene matches. CDR1 LNHDA and CDR2 SQIVND come from the germline V gene (reference sequence). The CDR3 spells CASSISGTVNTEAFF. DNA of the CDR3: TGTGCCAGTAGTATATCCGGGACAGTTAACACTGAAGCTTTCTTT.